Listed below are T cell receptor beta chains from one sample, sequenced in a study of cytotoxic CD8 clonotypes in ibrutinib-treated CLL. Assay used: immunoSEQ multiplex PCR; TCRdb lists only in-frame clones, some missing. Among over 150,000 clones listed, around 70% were seen once. The sequencing used PBMCs, collected after 24 months of ibrutinib treatment. These receptors all come from a human donor with chronic lymphocytic leukemia. Each CDR3 is given with its conserved first and last residue. A D gene is named only where the DNA matches it firmly. Some rows mark clone size as missing; the rest say once, few, many or name a class of expanded clone.

TRBV2,-,few,TRBJ1-1,CASSLDRNTEAFF,TGTGCCAGCAGCCTGGACAGGAACACTGAAGCTTTCTTT
TRBV27,-,-,TRBJ2-1,CASHTRTHLRNYNEQFF,TGTGCCAGCCACACCCGAACTCATCTCCGGAACTACAATGAGCAGTTCTTC
TRBV19,-,few,TRBJ1-2,CASSPGQYHYGYTF,TGTGCCAGTAGTCCCGGACAGTACCACTATGGCTACACCTTC
TRBV4-3,-,-,TRBJ2-7,CASSSGWLSEQYF,TGCGCCAGCAGCTCAGGATGGCTATCCGAGCAGTACTTC
TRBV28,-,few,TRBJ2-2,CASRPGAHTGELFF,TGTGCCAGCAGGCCTGGGGCCCACACCGGGGAGCTGTTTTTT
TRBV5-5,-,-,TRBJ2-5,CASSLGQFRETQYF,TGTGCCAGCAGCTTAGGACAGTTTCGAGAGACCCAGTACTTC
TRBV2,-,-,TRBJ2-2,CASRELRGRSNTGELFF,TGTGCCAGCAGAGAACTCCGGGGACGTTCGAACACCGGGGAGCTGTTTTTT
TRBV18,-,-,TRBJ2-5,CASSPLQETQYF,TGTGCCAGCTCACCACTCCAAGAGACCCAGTACTTC
TRBV7-9,TRBD2,-,TRBJ2-7,CASRPGVAGPLVGEQYF,TGTGCCAGCAGACCCGGGGTAGCGGGACCTTTAGTTGGCGAGCAGTACTTC
TRBV6-5,TRBD2,-,TRBJ2-1,CAVTPGTSVPEQFF,TGTGCCGTGACTCCCGGGACTAGCGTTCCTGAGCAGTTCTTC
TRBV7-9,TRBD2,-,TRBJ2-1,CASSLLAERRFF,TGTGCCAGCAGCCTACTAGCGGAGCGGAGGTTCTTC
TRBV25-1,-,-,TRBJ1-1,CASSESFGGTEAFF,TGTGCCAGCAGTGAATCCTTCGGGGGGACTGAAGCTTTCTTT
TRBV5-4,-,once,TRBJ2-1,CASTLSARSNEQFF,TGTGCCAGCACTCTGTCGGCTAGGAGCAATGAGCAGTTCTTC
TRBV5-4,-,-,TRBJ1-1,CASSPTPINTEAFF,TGTGCCAGCAGCCCGACACCAATTAACACTGAAGCTTTCTTT
TRBV28,-,-,TRBJ1-5,CASRARTRDQPQHF,TGTGCCAGCAGGGCCCGTACCAGGGATCAGCCCCAGCATTTT
TRBV10-3,-,few,TRBJ1-5,CAISEQNQPQHF,TGTGCCATCAGTGAGCAGAATCAGCCCCAGCATTTT
TRBV7-9,-,-,TRBJ1-2,CAEVAGYGYTF,TGTGCCGAGGTGGCTGGCTATGGCTACACCTTC
TRBV4-3,TRBD2,-,TRBJ2-1,CASSQDHAGVANEQFF,TGCGCCAGCAGCCAAGATCACGCGGGAGTTGCAAATGAGCAGTTCTTC
TRBV7-2,-,-,TRBJ1-3,CASSPDRNTIYF,TGTGCCAGCAGTCCGGACAGAAACACCATATATTTT
TRBV28,TRBD2,-,TRBJ2-7,CASSLTSAPSYEQYF,TGTGCCAGCAGTCTTACTAGCGCCCCCTCCTACGAGCAGTACTTC
TRBV2,-,few,TRBJ2-1,CASIPESGPNEQFF,TGTGCCAGCATCCCGGAAAGCGGTCCGAATGAGCAGTTCTTC
TRBV9,TRBD2,-,TRBJ2-3,CASGSGGNTDTQYF,TGTGCCAGCGGGTCGGGAGGTAACACAGATACGCAGTATTTT